This T cell receptor beta chain was sequenced for a study of blood T cell repertoires in COVID-19 (dated by TCRdb to the early 2020s). Turning to the overall study: Samples from collaborators originated in the United States, Italy and Spain and spanned both the acute and convalescent phases of COVID-19. The dataset comprised deeply sampled blood TCRbeta repertoires from subjects exposed to, actively infected with, or recovered from COVID-19. Where HLA class I and class II types were available, the types were taken from metadata supplied by the sample provider, not from assay-based typing. Nearly every sample came with metadata listing a de-identified subject ID, COVID-19 status, age in years and sex. Samples came from the ongoing ImmuneRACE study (first 160 participants) plus 1,254 subjects from 6 global collaborators. The material from the prospective study consisted of cDNA or gDNA derived from T cells, B-cell-depleted T cells, or PBMCs. A freely available public database, intended as a resource for researchers studying the immune response to SARS-CoV-2, is where the repertoires were released.

TCRbeta CDR3 regions were amplified from genomic DNA by means of the immunoSEQ Assay, a bias-controlled multiplex PCR. The study's own analysis went as follows. The number of nucleated cells in each sample was estimated from the amplification of reference gene primers within the assay. To quantify the absolute abundance of each unique TCRbeta CDR3 rearrangement, sequence reads were collapsed and filtered. For each sample, productive Simpson clonality was calculated as the square root of Simpson's diversity index over productive rearrangements. The table was pulled from immuneACCESS by TCRdb, which kept in-frame rearrangements only. Such tables lose some clones; where checked, under half of the loss comes from unresolved V genes, and the rest has no known cause. From that table come the V and J calls and clone size; the DNA was used to work out D and trimming. The table for this sample lists about 160,000 clones; approximately 86% of them were counted only once. Of the sample, 10% to 13% falls within the top ten clones.

Details on this clone: Which antigen it targets is not known. The sample holds no much larger clone one base away, and base qualities are not on file.

Collaborating institutions collected whole blood in K2EDTA tubes following their own protocols. Collaborator samples were shipped for TCRbeta analysis as frozen whole blood, isolated PBMCs, or DNA extracted from either sample type. Broad study findings and their caveats: The quantity of clinical and demographic metadata differed by source and by participant and was supplied without curation.

Trimming takes 3 bases off V and 7 bases off J; junction bases not matched to a gene: 9. The germline V gene (reference sequence) sets CDR1 to LGHDT and CDR2 to YNNKEL. Its CDR3 holds 15 amino acids, cysteine through phenylalanine. Solely the CDR3 DNA is kept, with 45 bases framed from the first base. This sequence was found in a woman older than 75 with active or convalescent COVID-19. This receptor chain uses TRBV3-1 (or the pseudogene TRBV3-2) and TRBJ2-1; TRBD2 lines up with 7 middle nucleotides. The sequenced material came from peripheral blood. Read as DNA, the sequence is TGTGCCAGCAGCCAGGGCGGGAGTACGCGGAATGAGCAGTTCTTC. This sequence encodes CASSQGGSTRNEQFF.